This T cell receptor beta chain was recovered during a study of shared clonotypes between healthy human individuals. Study-level findings and limits: An anticipated effect of sequencing depth on clonotype sharing among donors was recognized. Memory subsets generally showed lower estimated richness than naive subsets.

The repertoire was sequenced with immunoSEQ multiplex PCR; TCRdb's copy has only in-frame clones and lacks some. The sample records fewer than 1.6 million clones, about 98.5% being singletons. CDR3 length: 15 residues. The V and J ends lost 6 bases and 5 bases, in that order; junction bases with no gene match: 7. The germline V gene has CDR1 MNHEY and CDR2 SMNVEV (reference sequence). In regard to this clone: The antigen remains undetermined.

Sequenced sample: naive CD4+ T cells sorted from blood. The subset here: CD45RA+ positively selected. The chain has TRBV27 and TRBJ2-1, with TRBD2 identical over 10 bases. This TCR was recovered from a young man in good health. DNA of the CDR3: TGTGCCAGCAGCTTAGCGGGAGGACGAAACAATGAGCAGTTCTTC. It specifies CASSLAGGRNNEQFF.